The rows below give T cell receptor beta chains drawn from one sample of a study of CXCR3-negative and CXCR3-positive naive CD8 T cells. Reprocessing the 5' RACE reads, TCRdb reports a single entry for every CDR3 protein and omits DNA. This sample contains around 84,000 distinct CDR3 sequences. The sample comprised naive CXCR3+ CD8+ T cells from blood. The receptor source for this set is a human donor in good health. Some clones in this sample may be carry-over from other donors' samples. CDR3s include the opening cysteine and the closing phenylalanine or tryptophan. The order of the fields is V gene, CDR3 length, J gene, CDR3 protein.

TRBV3-1,14,TRBJ2-7,CASSQEGGSSEQYF
TRBV28,14,TRBJ2-5,CASGKGGREETQYF
TRBV5-1,14,TRBJ2-7,CASSLDRDAYEQYF
TRBV28,14,TRBJ2-2,CASSLYRDTGELFF
TRBV29-1,12,TRBJ2-1,CSVDVEGDEQFF
TRBV6-2/TRBV6-3,14,TRBJ2-2,CASSWKPETGELFF
TRBV10-3,14,TRBJ2-3,CAISVAGEVDTQYF
TRBV15,15,TRBJ1-1,CATSRDRSGGTEAFF
TRBV11-2,14,TRBJ2-3,CASSLGVRPDTQYF
TRBV3-1,19,TRBJ2-6,CASSQGNQLLADGANVLTF
TRBV5-1,17,TRBJ1-2,CASSPGHQGFIWDGYTF
TRBV4-2,14,TRBJ2-2,CASSQDSGAEELFF
TRBV20-1,15,TRBJ2-7,CSARSGTASTYEQYF
TRBV5-1,16,TRBJ2-7,CASSLVHLQRPGEQYF
TRBV9,14,TRBJ1-5,CASSPDRGGQPQHF
TRBV7-9,17,TRBJ1-6,CASSRADGGSYNSPLHF
TRBV7-8,13,TRBJ2-3,CASSSNSGDTQYF
TRBV24-1,13,TRBJ2-1,CATSTGTGNEQFF
TRBV27,16,TRBJ2-1,CASTSQRDNQNNEQFF
TRBV7-8,16,TRBJ2-1,CASSSDDRGSYNEQFF
TRBV30,14,TRBJ1-1,CAWALRGMNTEAFF
TRBV5-1,12,TRBJ2-1,CASSQAYNEQFF
TRBV4-3,15,TRBJ2-7,CASSQSPTGSYEQYF
TRBV5-6,14,TRBJ1-2,CASSLYDGRYGYTF
TRBV5-1,15,TRBJ1-4,CASSLQAGLREKLFF
TRBV5-1,15,TRBJ2-3,CASSGKGTGTDTQYF
TRBV12-3/TRBV12-4,11,TRBJ1-1,CASSLGAEAFF
TRBV2,13,TRBJ2-7,CATRTERDYEQYF
TRBV20-1,14,TRBJ2-1,CSAGGVRTYNEQFF
TRBV29-1,16,TRBJ2-5,CSVLGGLAGAQETQYF
TRBV5-5,13,TRBJ2-7,CASTRTGPYEQYF
TRBV20-1,15,TRBJ1-2,CSAKTTGGVHYGYTF
TRBV29-1,12,TRBJ2-5,CSVGTGGETQYF
TRBV7-2,13,TRBJ2-2,CASSADLTGELFF
TRBV7-3,14,TRBJ2-1,CASSRDPSPDEQFF
TRBV28,14,TRBJ2-7,CASSFFAADGEQYF
TRBV7-9,15,TRBJ2-7,CASSLEGQGAYEQYF
TRBV5-6,14,TRBJ2-3,CASSLAPSGSTQYF
TRBV5-1,15,TRBJ1-6,CASSTGTGGNSPLHF
TRBV20-1,18,TRBJ2-7,CSARDPGLAGVKTYEQYF
TRBV28,17,TRBJ2-7,CASSSPFSGSGSYEQYF
TRBV28,14,TRBJ2-1,CAISDRASYNEQFF
TRBV20-1,16,TRBJ2-4,CSAPAAAHATKNIQYF
TRBV7-7,14,TRBJ2-1,CASSLDTGDNEQFF
TRBV21-1,14,TRBJ1-1,CASVPCPRNTEAFF
TRBV27,13,TRBJ2-7,CASALGGTYEQYF
TRBV28,18,TRBJ1-1,CASSPNAGTGTWDTEAFF
TRBV7-8,17,TRBJ2-5,CASSTERLAGVKETQYF
TRBV19,14,TRBJ1-6,CASSPGHQNSPLHF
TRBV6-5,13,TRBJ2-7,CASRDRASYEHYF
TRBV28,17,TRBJ1-5,CASSLHRGFSSNQPQHF
TRBV7-6,13,TRBJ2-2,CASQVTVTGELFF
TRBV20-1,14,TRBJ1-1,CSAREPRSHTEAFF
TRBV11-2,13,TRBJ1-1,CASSPLEGTVAFF
TRBV2,13,TRBJ1-2,CASKRRGDYGYTF